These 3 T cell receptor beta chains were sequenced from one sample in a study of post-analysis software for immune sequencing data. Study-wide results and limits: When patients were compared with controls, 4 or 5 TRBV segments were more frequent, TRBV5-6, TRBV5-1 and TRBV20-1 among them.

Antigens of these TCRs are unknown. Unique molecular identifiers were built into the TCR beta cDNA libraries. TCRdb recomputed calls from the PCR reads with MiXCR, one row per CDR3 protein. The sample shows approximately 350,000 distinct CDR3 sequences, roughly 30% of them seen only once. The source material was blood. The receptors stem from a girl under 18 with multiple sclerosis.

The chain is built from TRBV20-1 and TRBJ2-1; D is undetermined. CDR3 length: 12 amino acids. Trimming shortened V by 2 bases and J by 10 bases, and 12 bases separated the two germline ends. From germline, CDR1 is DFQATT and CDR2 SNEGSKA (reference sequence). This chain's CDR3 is CSARLLPEEQFF. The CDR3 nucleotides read TGCAGTGCTAGACTACTACCGGAAGAGCAGTTCTTC.

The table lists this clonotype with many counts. The CDR3 region is CASSFSGGAYEQYF. The CDR3 DNA follows: TGTGCCAGCAGCTTTAGCGGGGGGGCCTACGAGCAGTACTTC. The chain couples TRBV11-1 to TRBJ2-7; TRBD2 matches 11 bases. The germline V gene has CDR1 SGHAT and CDR2 FQDESV (reference sequence). The CDR3 has 14 amino acids. Trimming cost V 3 bases and J 2 bases; bases outside gene matches: 0.

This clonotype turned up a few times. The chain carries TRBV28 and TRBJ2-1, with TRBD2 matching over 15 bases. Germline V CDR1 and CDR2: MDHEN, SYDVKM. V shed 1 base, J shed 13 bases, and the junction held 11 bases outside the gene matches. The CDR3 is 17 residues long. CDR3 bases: TGTGCCAGCAGTTTATATGATCCCGGACTAGCGGGGGGGCTTCAGTTCTTC. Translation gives CASSLYDPGLAGGLQFF.